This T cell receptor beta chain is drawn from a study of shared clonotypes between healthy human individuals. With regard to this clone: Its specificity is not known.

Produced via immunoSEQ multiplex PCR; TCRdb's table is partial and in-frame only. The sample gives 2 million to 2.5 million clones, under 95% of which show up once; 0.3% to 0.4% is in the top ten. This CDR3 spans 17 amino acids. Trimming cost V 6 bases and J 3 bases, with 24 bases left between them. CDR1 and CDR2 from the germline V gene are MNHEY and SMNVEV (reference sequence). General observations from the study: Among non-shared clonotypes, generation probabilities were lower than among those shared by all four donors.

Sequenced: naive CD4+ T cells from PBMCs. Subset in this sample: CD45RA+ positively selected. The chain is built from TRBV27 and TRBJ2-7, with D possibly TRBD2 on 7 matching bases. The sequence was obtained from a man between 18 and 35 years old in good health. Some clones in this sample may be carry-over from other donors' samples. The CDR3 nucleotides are TGTGCCAGCAGGTCTGGGGGCGGGAGTTCATTTTTCTACGAGCAGTACTTC. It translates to CASRSGGGSSFFYEQYF.